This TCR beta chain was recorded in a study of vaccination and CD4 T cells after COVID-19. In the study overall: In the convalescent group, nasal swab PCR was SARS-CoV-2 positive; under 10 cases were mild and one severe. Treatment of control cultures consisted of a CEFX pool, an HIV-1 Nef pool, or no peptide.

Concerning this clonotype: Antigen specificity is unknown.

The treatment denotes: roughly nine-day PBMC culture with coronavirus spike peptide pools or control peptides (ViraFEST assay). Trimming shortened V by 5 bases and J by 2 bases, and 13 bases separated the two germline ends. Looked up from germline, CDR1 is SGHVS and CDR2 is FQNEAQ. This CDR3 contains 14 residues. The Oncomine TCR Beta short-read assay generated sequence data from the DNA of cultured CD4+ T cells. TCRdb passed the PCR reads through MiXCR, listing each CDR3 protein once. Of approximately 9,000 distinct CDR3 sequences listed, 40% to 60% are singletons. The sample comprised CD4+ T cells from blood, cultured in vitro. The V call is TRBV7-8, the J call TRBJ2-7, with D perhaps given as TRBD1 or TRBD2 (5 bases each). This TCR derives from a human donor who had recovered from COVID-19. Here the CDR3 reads CASSVGTATYEQYF. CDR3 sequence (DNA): TGTGCCAGCAGCGTCGGGACCGCCACCTACGAGCAGTACTTC.